This T cell receptor beta chain emerged from a study of T cell responses to AZD1222 COVID-19 vaccine. The overall study: Recipients boosted at about 4 weeks or about 12 weeks are pooled. Broader study findings: Distributed over spike, vaccine-associated CD4 TCRs predominated at 160-218 and 743-854. Vaccination with two AZD1222 doses was followed by a rise in Spike-specific TCR breadth and depth.

Sequenced by immunoSEQ multiplex PCR; TCRdb stores in-frame clones only, minus some. This repertoire shows about 100,000 clones, approximately 87% found once; its top ten account for approximately 15%. Of note for this clone: Its antigen remains unidentified.

Trimming shortened V by 0 bases and J by 3 bases, and 13 bases separated the two germline ends. This CDR3 region has 16 residues. In germline, CDR1 is SGHRS, CDR2 YFSETQ. The input for sequencing was peripheral blood, taken on day 0 of AZD1222 vaccination. This TCR came from an adult in good health. J is TRBJ2-1 and V is TRBV5-1; D is possibly TRBD1 (6 bases). CDR3 region: CASSLGVTRGYNEQFF. CDR3 in DNA: TGCGCCAGCAGCTTGGGGGTTACCAGGGGCTACAATGAGCAGTTCTTC.